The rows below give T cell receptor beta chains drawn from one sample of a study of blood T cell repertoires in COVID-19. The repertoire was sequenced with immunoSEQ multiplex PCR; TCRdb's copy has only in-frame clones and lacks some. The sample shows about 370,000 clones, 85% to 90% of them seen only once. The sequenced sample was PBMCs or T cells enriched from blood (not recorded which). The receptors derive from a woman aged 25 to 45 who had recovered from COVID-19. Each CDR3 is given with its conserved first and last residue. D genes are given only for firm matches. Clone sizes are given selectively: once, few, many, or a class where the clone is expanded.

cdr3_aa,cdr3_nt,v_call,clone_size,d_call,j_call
CASSLGGQGTNSYEQYF,TGCGCCAGCAGCTTGGGGGGACAGGGCACTAACTCCTACGAGCAGTACTTC,TRBV5-1,NA,TRBD1,TRBJ2-7
CASSPSNDREETQYF,TGCGCCAGCAGCCCCTCCAATGACAGAGAAGAGACCCAGTACTTC,TRBV5-1,NA,NA,TRBJ2-5
CASSFGTGELFF,TGTGCCAGCAGTTTCGGCACCGGGGAGCTGTTTTTT,TRBV12-3/TRBV12-4,NA,NA,TRBJ2-2
CASREGEPEEAFF,TGCGCCAGCAGAGAGGGAGAACCTGAGGAAGCTTTCTTT,TRBV5-1,NA,NA,TRBJ1-1
CASSFGPSGGEQYF,TGTGCCAGCAGCTTCGGGCCCTCGGGGGGCGAGCAGTACTTC,TRBV13,NA,TRBD2,TRBJ2-7
CASSLAKTIPEAFF,TGTGCCAGCAGCTTAGCCAAGACTATACCTGAAGCTTTCTTT,TRBV7-9,NA,NA,TRBJ1-1
CASSGSTGYLDEQYF,TGTGCCAGCTCAGGATCGACAGGGTATTTGGACGAGCAGTACTTC,TRBV18,NA,TRBD1,TRBJ2-7
CASSYGTGGPRPQHF,TGTGCCAGCAGTTACGGGACAGGGGGACCGAGGCCCCAGCATTTT,TRBV6-2/TRBV6-3,once,TRBD1,TRBJ1-5
CASGSGGRVELFF,TGTGCTAGTGGATCAGGGGGTCGAGTGGAGCTGTTTTTT,TRBV12-5,NA,TRBD1,TRBJ2-2
CASRSPQGLNQPQHF,TGTGCCAGTAGAAGTCCTCAGGGGCTCAATCAGCCCCAGCATTTT,TRBV19,NA,NA,TRBJ1-5
CASGREMNTEAFF,TGTGCCAGCGGGAGGGAAATGAACACTGAAGCTTTCTTT,TRBV2,few,NA,TRBJ1-1
CASSPDRVTDTQYF,TGTGCCAGCTCACCCGACAGGGTCACAGATACGCAGTATTTT,TRBV18,once,TRBD1,TRBJ2-3
CASSITGVSPLHF,TGTGCCAGCAGCATCACCGGGGTTTCACCCCTCCACTTT,TRBV14,NA,NA,TRBJ1-6
CASSLDQSTDTQYF,TGTGCCAGCAGCTTAGACCAGAGCACAGATACGCAGTATTTT,TRBV7-2,NA,NA,TRBJ2-3
CASSIGGGDTQYF,TGTGCCAGCAGCATCGGGGGAGGGGATACGCAGTATTTT,TRBV5-4,few,TRBD2,TRBJ2-3
CASSLLATLGQGVGYTF,TGCGCCAGCAGCTTGTTGGCTACCCTTGGACAGGGTGTCGGCTACACCTTC,TRBV5-1,once,TRBD1,TRBJ1-2
CASTIPISNYGYTF,TGTGCCAGCACTATACCTATTTCTAACTATGGCTACACCTTC,TRBV28,NA,NA,TRBJ1-2
CASSFRLPSTGSNQPQHF,TGTGCCAGCAGTTTCCGTTTGCCCTCGACAGGGTCCAATCAGCCCCAGCATTTT,TRBV27,NA,TRBD1,TRBJ1-5
CASSQRTGGGNSPLHF,TGTGCCAGCAGCCAAAGGACCGGGGGAGGAAATTCACCCCTCCACTTT,TRBV14,NA,NA,TRBJ1-6
CAWRGRGFPNTEAFF,TGTGCCTGGAGGGGGAGGGGCTTTCCCAACACTGAAGCTTTCTTT,TRBV30,NA,NA,TRBJ1-1
CASSLGTALGYTF,TGTGCCAGCAGCCTCGGGACAGCCTTAGGCTACACCTTC,TRBV5-6,NA,TRBD1,TRBJ1-2
CSTTSGLSYEQYF,TGCAGCACGACTAGCGGACTCTCCTACGAGCAGTACTTC,TRBV29-1,NA,TRBD2,TRBJ2-7
CASSREGQGASGYTF,TGTGCCAGCAGTAGGGAAGGACAGGGGGCGAGTGGCTACACCTTC,TRBV6-6,NA,TRBD1,TRBJ1-2
CASSSWDRVNTEAFF,TGTGCCAGCAGCTCCTGGGACAGGGTGAACACTGAAGCTTTCTTT,TRBV21-1,NA,NA,TRBJ1-1
CASSERLNTEQFF,TGTGCCAGCAGCGAACGACTAAACACCGAGCAGTTCTTC,TRBV9,NA,NA,TRBJ2-1
CACIDRVSYEQYF,TGTGCCTGCATTGACAGGGTCAGCTACGAGCAGTACTTC,TRBV30,NA,TRBD1,TRBJ2-7
CALEALNTEAFF,TGTGCCCTTGAAGCCCTTAACACTGAAGCTTTCTTT,TRBV6-6,NA,NA,TRBJ1-1
CASTDRVDQPQHF,TGTGCCAGCACTGACAGGGTGGATCAGCCCCAGCATTTT,TRBV12-3/TRBV12-4,NA,TRBD1,TRBJ1-5
CATSAGGAGNTEAFF,TGTGCCACCAGTGCAGGGGGCGCCGGGAACACTGAAGCTTTCTTT,TRBV24-1,NA,TRBD1,TRBJ1-1
CASSSGQGARGSQPQHF,TGTGCCAGCAGTTCGGGACAGGGGGCGCGTGGCAGTCAGCCCCAGCATTTT,TRBV28,few,TRBD1,TRBJ1-5
CASRASQGMGKLFF,TGTGCCAGCAGAGCGAGTCAGGGGATGGGAAAACTGTTTTTT,TRBV6-4,NA,NA,TRBJ1-4
CASSQEGGNLYGYTF,TGCGCCAGCAGCCAAGAAGGAGGGAATCTCTATGGCTACACCTTC,TRBV4-3,NA,NA,TRBJ1-2
CAGQVLSGNTIYF,TGTGCCGGTCAGGTCCTATCTGGAAACACCATATATTTT,TRBV2,few,NA,TRBJ1-3
CATSRELDGTYEQYF,TGTGCCACCAGCAGAGAGTTGGACGGGACCTACGAGCAGTACTTC,TRBV15,few,NA,TRBJ2-7
CAWSIAGSDTQYF,TGTGCCTGGAGTATAGCGGGCTCAGATACGCAGTATTTT,TRBV30,few,TRBD2,TRBJ2-3
CASSLYGNNEKLFF,TGTGCCAGCAGCTTGTACGGGAATAATGAAAAACTGTTTTTT,TRBV5-5,NA,NA,TRBJ1-4
CASSALGVSTYEQYF,TGTGCCAGCAGCGCACTGGGAGTCTCCACCTACGAGCAGTACTTC,TRBV28,NA,NA,TRBJ2-7
CASSFSIQGYEQYF,TGTGCCAGCAGTTTCTCGATCCAGGGCTACGAGCAGTACTTC,TRBV27,NA,NA,TRBJ2-7
CAWRQDRANYGYTF,TGTGCCTGGAGACAGGACAGAGCTAACTATGGCTACACCTTC,TRBV30,NA,NA,TRBJ1-2
CASSPGTGNGQPQHF,TGTGCCAGCAGTCCCGGGACAGGGAACGGTCAGCCCCAGCATTTT,TRBV28,NA,TRBD1,TRBJ1-5
CASSLETASFPGELFF,TGTGCCAGCAGCTTAGAGACTGCTAGCTTCCCCGGGGAGCTGTTTTTT,TRBV11-3,few,NA,TRBJ2-2
CASRDSSGANVLTF,TGTGCCAGTAGGGACAGCTCTGGGGCCAACGTCCTGACTTTC,TRBV19,NA,NA,TRBJ2-6
CASSTGQFTDTQYF,TGTGCCAGCAGTACCGGACAGTTCACAGATACGCAGTATTTT,TRBV28,NA,NA,TRBJ2-3
CASSLAPGKADTQYF,TGTGCCAGCAGCTTAGCTCCAGGAAAGGCAGATACGCAGTATTTT,TRBV7-6,NA,NA,TRBJ2-3
CASSPRAPTGPGNTQYF,TGTGCCAGCAGCCCTAGGGCCCCGACAGGCCCGGGGAATACGCAGTATTTT,TRBV7-9,NA,NA,TRBJ2-3
CASSESSGRYNEQFF,TGTGCCAGCAGTGAATCTAGCGGCCGATACAATGAGCAGTTCTTC,TRBV6-4,NA,TRBD2,TRBJ2-1
CASTGQVNSPLHF,TGTGCCAGCACGGGACAGGTCAATTCACCCCTCCACTTT,TRBV27,NA,TRBD1,TRBJ1-6